A selection of T cell receptor beta chains follows, all from one sample in a study of beta chain features in type 1 diabetes. Sequencing was performed with immunoSEQ multiplex PCR; in TCRdb, only in-frame clones are kept and a portion is missing. The sample records 120,000 or so clones, 15% to 20% being singletons. Sequenced input: central memory CD4+ T cells from blood. Source of these receptors: a young man with type 1 diabetes. CDR3s include the opening cysteine and the closing phenylalanine or tryptophan. The order of the fields is J gene, D gene, V gene, clone size, CDR3 DNA, CDR3 protein. A D gene is named only where the DNA matches it firmly. The listing skips clone size in some rows; elsewhere it reads once, few, many or a size class.

TRBJ2-5 TRBD1 TRBV11-2 once TGTGCCAGCAGCTTAACAGGGGGCCCGTGGGAGACCCAGTACTTC CASSLTGGPWETQYF
TRBJ2-7 . TRBV10-3 few TGTGCCATCAAAGAGACGTTAGGGTCGACAGCCTACGAGCAGTACTTC CAIKETLGSTAYEQYF
TRBJ1-2 . TRBV29-1 . TGCAGCGCCAAGACAGGAACTAACTATGGCTACACCTTC CSAKTGTNYGYTF
TRBJ2-1 . TRBV11-2 many TGTGCCAGCAGCCCCCTAACCCGGAACAGGGAGCAGTTCTTC CASSPLTRNREQFF
TRBJ2-1 . TRBV7-2 few TGTGCCAGCAGCTCGACAGTAACCCATGAGCAGTTCTTC CASSSTVTHEQFF
TRBJ2-3 TRBD2 TRBV28 . TGTGCCAGCAGTTCCTATCCGAGCGGGGGTCGCACAGATACGCAGTATTTT CASSSYPSGGRTDTQYF
TRBJ2-7 . TRBV27 . TGTGCCAGCAGTTCCGCGAACACCTACGAGCAGTACTTC CASSSANTYEQYF
TRBJ1-4 . TRBV5-6 . TGTGCCAGCAGCTTGGGCGGAGTCCCAGTTTATAATGAAAAACTGTTTTTT CASSLGGVPVYNEKLFF
TRBJ1-1 TRBD1 TRBV30 . TGTGCCTGGAATAAACAGGGGGCCACCCGGGGCACTGAAGCTTTCTTT CAWNKQGATRGTEAFF
TRBJ2-1 . TRBV5-1 . TGCGCCAGCAGCAGGGCCGGGGCAATCGATGAGCAGTTCTTC CASSRAGAIDEQFF
TRBJ2-7 . TRBV13 . TGTGCCAGCAGCTTAGGTGGTGGACAGGGAGGGATCTACGAGCAGTACTTC CASSLGGGQGGIYEQYF
TRBJ2-7 TRBD1 TRBV9 . TGTGCCAGCAGCTCAGATCCACGGGACAGGGGACAGCAGTACTTC CASSSDPRDRGQQYF
TRBJ2-7 . TRBV27 few TGTGCCAGCAGTTTTCGGGGAAAAGGCGAGCAGTACTTC CASSFRGKGEQYF
TRBJ1-1 . TRBV4-1 few TGCGCCAGCAGCCAATTGGGGGTAGGGGCTTTCTTT CASSQLGVGAFF
TRBJ2-1 TRBD1 TRBV7-3 many TGTGCCAGCAGCCTAGGACAGGGCTCCTACAATGAGCAGTTCTTC CASSLGQGSYNEQFF
TRBJ2-7 . TRBV6-6 . TGTGCCAGCAGTTACGGCGCGGGCCCCTACGAGCAGTACTTC CASSYGAGPYEQYF
TRBJ2-1 . TRBV7-9 few TGTGCCAGCAGCGCCGGGGTAGCCTGGGATGAGCAGTTCTTC CASSAGVAWDEQFF
TRBJ1-1 TRBD1 TRBV2 . TGTGCCAGCAGCACAGGGGCAGGCACTGAAGCTTTCTTT CASSTGAGTEAFF
TRBJ2-2 . TRBV2 . TGTGCCAGCAGTGTCCAGGACAGCCAAAACACCGGGGAGCTGTTTTTT CASSVQDSQNTGELFF
TRBJ2-7 . TRBV14 . TGTGCCAGCAGCCAAGTAGGGCGAGGCCACGAGCAGTACTTC CASSQVGRGHEQYF
TRBJ2-5 . TRBV4-2 few TGTGCCAGCAGCCAAGAGGCACTTAACCACCCGCTGTACCAAGAGACCCAGTACTTC CASSQEALNHPLYQETQYF
TRBJ2-1 . TRBV6-4 many TGTGCCAGCAGTGACTTTCTCAATGAGCAGTTCTTC CASSDFLNEQFF